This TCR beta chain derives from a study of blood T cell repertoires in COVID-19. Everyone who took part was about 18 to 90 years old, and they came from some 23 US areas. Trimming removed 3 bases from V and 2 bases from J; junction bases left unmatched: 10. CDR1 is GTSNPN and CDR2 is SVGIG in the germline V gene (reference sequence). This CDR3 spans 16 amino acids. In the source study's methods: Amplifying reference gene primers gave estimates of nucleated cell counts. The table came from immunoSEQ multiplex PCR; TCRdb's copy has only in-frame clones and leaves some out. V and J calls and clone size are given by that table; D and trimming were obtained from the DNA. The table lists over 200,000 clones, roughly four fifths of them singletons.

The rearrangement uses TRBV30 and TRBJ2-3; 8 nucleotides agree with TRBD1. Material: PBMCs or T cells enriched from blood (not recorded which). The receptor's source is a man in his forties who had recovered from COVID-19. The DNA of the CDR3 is TGTGCCTGGAGCGCCGGGGACAGGCGATACACAGATACGCAGTATTTT. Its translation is CAWSAGDRRYTDTQYF.